This T cell receptor (beta chain) comes out of a study of T cells in Graves' hyperthyroidism and ophthalmopathy. On the study more broadly: Blood was drawn when the patient was first diagnosed and still untreated.

Using RNA transcripts as the source, TCR beta CDR3 regions were amplified. HTBI primers were employed in a first-round RT-PCR of the TCR CDR3. TCRdb reprocessed the multiplex PCR reads with MiXCR, giving one entry per CDR3 protein. The repertoire has about 500,000 distinct CDR3 sequences, 15% to 20% of them found once; the top ten carry approximately 16%. Overall study findings and caveats: A 13 V-J signature model discriminated ophthalmopathy versus stable hyperthyroidism. Expanded thyroid clonotypes (above 0.001) were mostly also found in blood.

The germline gives CDR1 SGHRS, CDR2 YFSETQ. The length of the CDR3 is 14 residues. The V gene lost 4 bases and the J gene lost 4 bases, with 14 bases spanning the gap. At least ten counts were recorded for this clonotype. Its cognate antigen is unknown. The receptor was derived from a woman in her late teens or twenties with Graves' ophthalmopathy. V and J are TRBV5-1 and TRBJ1-1; the D gene is possibly TRBD1 (5 bases). The sequencing input was blood. As DNA, the CDR3 is TGCGCCAGCAGCACGGACGGTGGGGCCACTGAAGCTTTCTTT. It translates to CASSTDGGATEAFF.